The clone carrying this T cell receptor (beta chain) was counted ten times or more. Its cognate antigen is unknown. The CDR3 is 15 residues long. The V gene lost 4 bases and the J gene lost 2 bases, with 15 bases spanning the gap. Germline V gives CDR1 SGDLS, CDR2 YYNGEE. The data were taken from a study of read filtering for tumor transcriptome and immune sequencing. As for the study in general: R-ISS stage counts were 8 or 9 for I, 15 to 20 for II, six or seven for III. Whole-study results and caveats: IR-seq and RNA-seq agreed better without single-read clonotypes.

From roughly 0.4 ug of RNA, a library with molecular barcoded alpha/delta and beta/gamma adaptors was made. TCRdb itself ran the reads through MiXCR, one entry per CDR3 protein. The sample records 55,000 to 60,000 distinct CDR3 sequences, 9% to 15% being singletons. The sequencing sample was made of a population of CD138-negative cells sorted from bone marrow. J is TRBJ2-5 and V is TRBV9; possible D gene TRBD2, 6 bases. The receptor's source is a donor aged 40 or over with multiple myeloma. Written as DNA, the CDR3 is TGTGCCAGCAGCCTCAAGACGGGGGTACAAGAGACCCAGTACTTC. Protein sequence: CASSLKTGVQETQYF.